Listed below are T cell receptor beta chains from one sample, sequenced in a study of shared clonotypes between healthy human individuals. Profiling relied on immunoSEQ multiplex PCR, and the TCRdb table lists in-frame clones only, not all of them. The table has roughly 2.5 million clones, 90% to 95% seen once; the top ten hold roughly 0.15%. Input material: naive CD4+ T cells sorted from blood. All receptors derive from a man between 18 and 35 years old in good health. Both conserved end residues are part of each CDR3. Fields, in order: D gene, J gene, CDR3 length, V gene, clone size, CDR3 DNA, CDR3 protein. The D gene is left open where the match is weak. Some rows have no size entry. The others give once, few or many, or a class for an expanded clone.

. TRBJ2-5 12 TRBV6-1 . TGTGCCAGCAGTACCTACGGTGGGGACGGGTACTTC CASSTYGGDGYF
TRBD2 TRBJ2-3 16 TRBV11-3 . TGTGCCAGCAGCTTAGGTGGTAGCGGGGGCACAGATACGCAGTATTTT CASSLGGSGGTDTQYF
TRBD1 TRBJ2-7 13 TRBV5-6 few TGTGCCAGCAGCGGGGGACAGGGAAGGGAGCAGTACTTC CASSGGQGREQYF
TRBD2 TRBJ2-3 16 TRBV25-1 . TGTGCCAGCAGTGAACGAGCGGGAGGGCCTGTAGATACGCAGTATTTT CASSERAGGPVDTQYF
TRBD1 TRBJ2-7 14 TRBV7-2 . TGTGCCAGCAGCGCTAGACAGGGGGCCTACGAGCAGTACTTC CASSARQGAYEQYF
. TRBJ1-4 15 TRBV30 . TGTGCCTGGAGTGTCGGTGGGTCAACTAATGAAAAACTGTTTTTT CAWSVGGSTNEKLFF
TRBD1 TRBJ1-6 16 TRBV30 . TGTGCCTGGAGTGTACTGGGACAGGGGATTAATTCACCCCTCCACTTT CAWSVLGQGINSPLHF
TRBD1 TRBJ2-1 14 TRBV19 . TGTGCCAGTAGTATTCAGGGGGCGTACAATGAGCAGTTCTTC CASSIQGAYNEQFF
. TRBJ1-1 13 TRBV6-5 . TGTGCCAGCAGTTACCCAGGGAACACTGAAGCTTTCTTT CASSYPGNTEAFF
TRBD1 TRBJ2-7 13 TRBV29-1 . TGCAGCGTTGAGTCAGACAGGGACTACGAGCAGTACTTC CSVESDRDYEQYF
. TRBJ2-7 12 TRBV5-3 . TGTGCCATTGGGACCGCCTTTTACGAGCAGTACTTC CAIGTAFYEQYF
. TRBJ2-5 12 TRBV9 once TGTGCCAGCAGCCCCCTAGAGGAGACCCAGTACTTC CASSPLEETQYF
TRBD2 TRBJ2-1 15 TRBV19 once TGTGCCAGTAGTACCGGACTAGCGGTCTACAATGAGCAGTTCTTC CASSTGLAVYNEQFF
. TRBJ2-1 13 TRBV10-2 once TGCGCCAGCAGTGAGTGGCAGCTGGGGGAGCAGTTCTTC CASSEWQLGEQFF
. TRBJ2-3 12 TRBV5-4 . TGTGCCAGCAGCCCGGACCCAACGACGCAGTATTTT CASSPDPTTQYF
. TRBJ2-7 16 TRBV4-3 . TGCGCCAGCAGCCAAGATCGGGCTTCCCGGGTTGACGAGCAGTACTTC CASSQDRASRVDEQYF
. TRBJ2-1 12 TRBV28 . TGTGCCAGCAGCACCGAATTCAATGAGCAGTTCTTC CASSTEFNEQFF
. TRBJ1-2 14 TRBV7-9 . TGTGCCAGCAGATCACCATCAGGGGACTATGGCTACACCTTC CASRSPSGDYGYTF
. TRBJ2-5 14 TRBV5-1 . TGCGCCAGCAGCTTGGAGGGGTCCCAAGAGACCCAGTACTTC CASSLEGSQETQYF
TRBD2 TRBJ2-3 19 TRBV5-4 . TGTGCCAGCAGCACCGAGGGGAGGACTAGCGGGAAGGCTGGGGATACGCAGTATTTT CASSTEGRTSGKAGDTQYF
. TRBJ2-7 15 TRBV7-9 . TGTGCCAGCGCCGGAGGGACCACCTCTTATAATGAGCAGTACTTC CASAGGTTSYNEQYF
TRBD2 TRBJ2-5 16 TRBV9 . TGTGCCAGCAGCGGGATAGCGGGGGGCCGCGGGGGGACCCAGTACTTC CASSGIAGGRGGTQYF
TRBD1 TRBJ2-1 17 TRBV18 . TGTGCCAGCTCACCTTTTAGGGGGCCGACGTCCTACAATGAGCAGTTCTTC CASSPFRGPTSYNEQFF
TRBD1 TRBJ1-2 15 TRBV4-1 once TGCGCCAGCAGCCAAGAAGGGGGCAGGCCCTATGGCTACACCTTC CASSQEGGRPYGYTF
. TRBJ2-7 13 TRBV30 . TGTGCCTGGAGGGACCGGAGGGGACCAGAGCAGTACTTC CAWRDRRGPEQYF
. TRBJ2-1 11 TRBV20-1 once TGCAGTGGCCACAGGGCGAATGAGCAGTTCTTC CSGHRANEQFF
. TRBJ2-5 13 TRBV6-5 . TGTGCCAGCGAGCCGGGACATAGGGAGACCCAGTACTTC CASEPGHRETQYF
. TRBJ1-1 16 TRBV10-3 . TGTGCCATCAGTGAGTCTGCAATACAGGTGAACACTGAAGCTTTCTTT CAISESAIQVNTEAFF